This entry is about one T cell receptor beta chain. The CDR3 spans 15 residues. Germline V gene sequence: CDR1 SGHDN, CDR2 FVKESK. V shed 3 bases and J 6 bases; nucleotides not matched to a gene: 5. This entry belongs to a study of blood T cell repertoires in COVID-19. Overall study context: Donors in the United States, Italy and Spain gave samples during acute or convalescent COVID-19.

Original processing notes: Estimation of nucleated cell counts was performed using reference gene primer amplification. This table comes from immunoSEQ multiplex PCR, and its TCRdb copy is limited to in-frame clones, with some not included. V, J and clone size are taken as reported in that table, and D and trimming were inferred from the DNA itself. The profile shows some 170,000 clones, 60% to 80% of them singletons. J is TRBJ2-1 and V is TRBV14, with TRBD1 matching 10 bases. The specimen was peripheral blood. This receptor was taken from a man in his 70s with acute or convalescent COVID-19. The CDR3 DNA reads as TGTGCCAGCAGCCAGAAGGACAGGGGGGCCAATGAGCAGTTCTTC. As protein: CASSQKDRGANEQFF.